A single sample is the source of the 21 T cell receptor beta chains below, sequenced in a study of T-cell memory formation after mild COVID-19. From the 5' RACE reads, TCRdb called clonotypes with MiXCR, one entry per CDR3 protein. Of more than 250,000 distinct CDR3 sequences in the sample, more than 15% were seen once. Sequenced material: PBMCs or a T cell subset sorted from them (not recorded which). The receptors were gathered from a man in his late teens or twenties who had mild COVID-19 (a few samples of this study predate the infection). Cell type and time point are not known.

A few counts support this clonotype. The V gene is TRBV4-3, the J gene TRBJ2-3, with D perhaps TRBD1 (6 bases). Germline CDR1 reads LGHNA; CDR2 reads YSLEER. CDR3 size: 15 residues. V dropped 0 bases and J dropped 7 bases, with 14 bases sitting between them. CDR3 sequence (DNA): TGCGCCAGCAGCCAAGACGTCAACAGGGAAAATACGCAGTATTTT. It codes for CASSQDVNRENTQYF.

J is TRBJ1-2 and V is TRBV12-3 or TRBV12-4, with D tentatively TRBD1 (5 bases). The V gene lost 2 bases and the J gene lost 2 bases, with 6 bases spanning the gap. The CDR3 has 13 residues. In nucleotides, the CDR3 is TGTGCCAGCAGTTTAAGACAGAACTATGGCTACACCTTC. Translation: CASSLRQNYGYTF.

The sample holds a few counts of this clonotype. The genes are TRBV11-2 and TRBJ1-5, with 8 bases that match TRBD1. The CDR3 is made up of 16 amino acids. Losses at the gene ends were 5 bases for V and 4 bases for J; bases not matched to a gene: 10. Germline V gene sequence: CDR1 SGHAT, CDR2 FQNNGV. CDR3 nucleotides: TGTGCCAGCAGCCGCTCTCCCTACAGGGGGAATCAGCCCCAGCATTTT. Its translation is CASSRSPYRGNQPQHF.

This clonotype came up a few times. The V gene is TRBV5-5, the J gene TRBJ1-6; 7 nucleotides align to TRBD1. Germline V gene sequence: CDR1 SGHKS, CDR2 YYEKEE (reference sequence). With V trimmed by 5 bases and J by 6 bases, 11 bases remained unmatched. The CDR3 length is 16 residues. Here the CDR3 reads CASSFEPGQTNSPLHF. The CDR3 nucleotides read TGTGCCAGCAGTTTTGAACCGGGACAGACTAATTCACCCCTCCACTTT.

This chain connects TRBV20-1 to TRBJ2-7; 14 bases line up with TRBD2. In germline, CDR1 is DFQATT, CDR2 SNEGSKA (reference sequence). This CDR3 has 16 amino acids. V lost 4 bases and J lost 4; bases outside the gene matches: 9. The CDR3 DNA follows: TGCAGTGCTAAGGGGACTAGCGGGGGAGCTCTGTACGAGCAGTACGTC. Its protein product is CSAKGTSGGALYEQYV.

This chain links TRBV18 with TRBJ1-1, with D tentatively TRBD1 (5 bases). The CDR3 totals 13 residues. From germline, CDR1 is KGHSH and CDR2 LQKENI. V lost 1 base and J lost 7, with 10 bases in between. In nucleotides, the CDR3 is TGTGCCAGCTCACCACAAGCAGGGAATGAAGCTTTCTTT. It encodes CASSPQAGNEAFF.

This chain connects TRBV9 to TRBJ2-3; possible D gene TRBD1, 5 bases. The germline gives CDR1 SGDLS, CDR2 YYNGEE. Trimming stripped 1 base from V and 2 bases from J, with 8 bases between. The CDR3 spans 14 residues. CDR3 sequence: CASSVRQFTDTQYF. For the CDR3, the DNA is TGTGCCAGCAGCGTAAGACAGTTCACAGATACGCAGTATTTT.

In this sample, this clonotype turned up a few times. V and J are TRBV7-9 and TRBJ2-1, with D hard to call. The CDR3 has 13 residues. V lost 7 bases and J 0 bases, leaving 7 bases between the germline ends. Germline assignment: CDR1 SEHNR and CDR2 FQNEAQ (reference sequence). In nucleotides, the CDR3 is TGTGCCAGCACCAAGATCTCCTACAATGAGCAGTTCTTC. Its protein is CASTKISYNEQFF.

This clonotype has just a few counts. The chain links TRBV11-2 to TRBJ2-3; D not certain. The length of the CDR3 is 15 residues. The V and J ends lost 3 bases and 5 bases respectively, with 15 bases between them. In germline, CDR1 is SGHAT, CDR2 FQNNGV. CDR3 sequence (DNA): TGTGCCAGCAGCTTTTGGCCCCTCTGGGAAGATACGCAGTATTTT. Protein: CASSFWPLWEDTQYF. Filled out from reference TRBV11-2 and TRBJ2-3, the complete variable domain reads EAGVAQSPRYKIIEKRQSVAFWCNPISGHATLYWYQQILGQGPKLLIQFQNNGVVDDSQLPKDRFSAERLKGVDSTLKIQPAKLEDSAVYLCASSFWPLWEDTQYFGPGTRLTVL.

This clonotype turned up a few times. The V call is TRBV12-3 or TRBV12-4, the J call TRBJ2-2; D is possibly TRBD1 (6 bases). The CDR3 covers 15 residues. The V gene lost 7 bases and the J gene lost 5 bases, with 17 bases spanning the gap. Here the CDR3 reads CASNLHRVRTGELFF. The CDR3 coding sequence is TGTGCCAGCAACCTTCACAGGGTTCGAACCGGGGAGCTGTTTTTT.

This clonotype occurred a few times. The chain carries TRBV7-9 and TRBJ2-4; D could derive from TRBD1 or TRBD2 (5 bases each). This CDR3 has 17 amino acids. Looked up from germline, CDR1 is SEHNR and CDR2 is FQNEAQ (reference sequence). The germline V and J ends were trimmed by 1 base and 7 bases, with 20 bases remaining between them. The DNA of the CDR3 is TGTGCCAGCAGCTTAGTAAGGGACGTCACTCGAGGGAACATTCAGTACTTC. It translates to CASSLVRDVTRGNIQYF.

The CDR3, as DNA: TGTGCCAGCAGTTTTCGACAGGGTGGGAATGAGCAGTTCTTC. Protein product: CASSFRQGGNEQFF. The chain has TRBV7-2 and TRBJ2-1; TRBD1 aligns across 7 bases. Germline values: CDR1 SGHTA, CDR2 FQGNSA. This CDR3 has 14 amino acids. Trimming took 6 bases from V and 7 from J; bases not matched to a gene: 9.

This clonotype came up a few times. This chain links TRBV15 with TRBJ2-3; D may be TRBD2 (6 bases). From germline, CDR1 is LNHNV and CDR2 YYDKDF (reference sequence). The length of the CDR3 is 16 residues. V was shortened by 5 bases and J by 5 bases, with 20 bases between the two germline ends. The chain's CDR3 is CATSRNPGAGVDTQYF. Here the CDR3 DNA reads TGTGCCACCAGCCGGAACCCGGGAGCTGGGGTAGATACGCAGTATTTT.

This clonotype was seen many times. The chain uses TRBV12-5 and TRBJ2-1, with TRBD1 matching 10 bases. CDR3 length: 15 residues. V lost 2 bases and J lost 8; bases outside the gene matches: 6. CDR1 LGHNT and CDR2 FRNRAP come from the germline V gene. The CDR3 protein is CASGLTGTGEDEQFF. For the CDR3, the DNA is TGTGCTAGTGGTTTGACCGGGACAGGGGAAGATGAGCAGTTCTTC.

This clonotype has a count of ten or more. The chain recombines TRBV27 with TRBJ1-2, with TRBD1 matching 9 bases. The CDR3 contains 13 residues. Germline loops: CDR1 MNHEY, CDR2 SMNVEV (reference sequence). Losses at the gene ends were 5 bases for V and 8 bases for J; bases not matched to a gene: 6. This CDR3 is CASSPGTGNGYTF. The CDR3 DNA reads TGTGCCAGCAGTCCGGGGACAGGGAACGGCTACACCTTC.

There are a few counts of this clonotype. The chain combines TRBV5-1 with TRBJ1-1; D unclear. V dropped 4 bases and J dropped 4 bases, with 14 bases sitting between them. Per the germline V gene, CDR1 is SGHRS and CDR2 is YFSETQ. CDR3 length: 14 residues. CDR3 loop: CASSPGFGATEAFF. CDR3 bases: TGCGCCAGCAGCCCCGGGTTTGGAGCCACTGAAGCTTTCTTT. The entire variable domain, with the rest obtained from reference TRBV5-1 and TRBJ1-1, is as follows: KAGVTQTPRYLIKTRGQQVTLSCSPISGHRSVSWYQQTPGQGLQFLFEYFSETQRNKGNFPGRFSGRQFSNSRSEMNVSTLELGDSALYLCASSPGFGATEAFFGQGTRLTVV.

This clonotype was seen a handful of times. The J gene is TRBJ1-2, the V gene TRBV20-1; D is undetermined. CDR1 is DFQATT, CDR2 SNEGSKA, per germline (reference sequence). V was trimmed by 5 bases and J by 8 bases, leaving 12 bases between them. There are 11 residues in the CDR3. CDR3 coding DNA: TGCAGTGCTGGACTCAGCTCCGGCTACACCTTC. This sequence encodes CSAGLSSGYTF.

This clonotype was seen more than once but under ten times. The rearrangement uses TRBV7-9 and TRBJ1-1; 10 positions agree with TRBD1. V shed 5 bases and J 4 bases; nucleotides not matched to a gene: 13. This CDR3 is 17 amino acids long. Germline V gene data show CDR1 as SEHNR and CDR2 as FQNEAQ (reference sequence). The CDR3 reads CASSERRDRGVGTEAFF. The CDR3 bases are TGTGCCAGCAGCGAGCGTCGGGACAGGGGAGTGGGCACTGAAGCTTTCTTT.

The chain is built from TRBV28 and TRBJ2-6, with 7 bases lining up with TRBD1. This CDR3 has 17 amino acids. V gave up 1 base and J gave up 3 bases; unmatched junction bases: 6. The germline CDR1 and CDR2 sequences are MDHEN and SYDVKM. The CDR3 sequence: CASSLSGGVGGANVLTF. The CDR3 coding sequence is TGTGCCAGCAGTTTATCAGGGGGAGTAGGTGGGGCCAACGTCCTGACTTTC.

This clonotype was seen repeatedly, ten times or more. The chain has TRBV29-1 and TRBJ2-3; 9 bases are a match to TRBD2. Germline CDR1 is SQVTM and CDR2 is ANQGSEA. The CDR3 totals 14 residues. V shed 5 bases, J shed 7 bases, and the junction held 10 bases outside the gene matches. This CDR3 is CSVTSGGTRNTQYF. CDR3 sequence (DNA): TGCAGCGTTACCAGCGGGGGGACAAGAAATACGCAGTATTTT.

J is TRBJ1-4 and V is TRBV5-1, with D perhaps matching TRBD1 (5 bases). This CDR3 is built from 16 residues. Germline CDR1 SGHRS, CDR2 YFSETQ. V was clipped by 4 bases and J by 8 bases, with 21 bases between them. Written as DNA, the CDR3 is TGCGCCAGCAGCCTATCTACCCGACAGTCTCGCGAAAAACTGTTTTTT. Protein sequence: CASSLSTRQSREKLFF.